A single sample is the source of the 29 T cell receptor beta chains below, sequenced in a study of CD8 T cells in Susac syndrome. Reverse transcription of roughly 0.5 to 1 ug RNA was carried out with random hexamers. One entry per CDR3 protein results from TCRdb running MiXCR on the immunoSEQ multiplex PCR reads. The table includes 120,000 or so distinct CDR3 sequences, around 94% detected once. The sequencing sample was made of CD8+ T cells from PBMCs. Every receptor here comes from a human donor with Susac syndrome.

This chain links TRBV25-1 with TRBJ2-1; D is possibly TRBD1 (6 bases). V lost 7 bases, J lost 9 bases, and 19 bases lay in between. The CDR3 sequence is 14 residues long. CDR1 is MGHDK, CDR2 SYGVNS, per germline. DNA for the CDR3: TGTGCCAGCACCGAAATAGAGGGGGAAACTGAGCAGTTCTTC. Translating it yields CASTEIEGETEQFF.

V and J are TRBV20-1 and TRBJ2-5; 10 bases are a match to TRBD2. CDR1 is DFQATT and CDR2 is SNEGSKA in the germline V gene (reference sequence). The V and J ends lost 5 bases and 3 bases, in that order; junction bases with no gene match: 9. The CDR3 covers 15 residues. DNA of the CDR3: TGCAGTGCTGACCAACTAGCGGGGACAGAAGAGACCCAGTACTTC. This sequence encodes CSADQLAGTEETQYF.

The chain couples TRBV7-2 to TRBJ2-7; 10 positions match TRBD1. The CDR3 is made up of 17 amino acids. Germline CDR1 and CDR2: SGHTA and FQGNSA. The J segment lost 0 bases and the V segment lost 4 bases, leaving 9 bases of the junction unmatched. CDR3 amino acids: CASSSTGGLRRSYEQYF. The CDR3 DNA sequence: TGTGCCAGCAGCTCGACAGGGGGCCTTAGACGCTCCTACGAGCAGTACTTC. The whole variable domain, remainder taken from reference TRBV7-2 and TRBJ2-7, is GAGVSQSPSNKVTEKGKDVELRCDPISGHTALYWYRQSLGQGLEFLIYFQGNSAPDKSGLPSDRFSAERTGGSVSTLTIQRTQQEDSAVYLCASSSTGGLRRSYEQYFGPGTRLTVT.

The chain employs TRBV12-3 or TRBV12-4 and TRBJ2-7, with D unclear. The length of the CDR3 is 12 residues. V dropped 5 bases and J dropped 1 base, with 6 bases sitting between them. The CDR3 reads CASSPISYEQYF. In nucleotides, the CDR3 is TGTGCCAGCAGTCCGATATCCTACGAGCAGTACTTC.

About this clonotype: One end of the junction fails to match germline, which may point to a read error. J is TRBJ2-7 and V is TRBV4-1, with 8 bases lining up with TRBD2. The CDR3 covers 19 residues. Germline lookup yields CDR1 MGHRA and CDR2 YSYEKL. The CDR3 region has the DNA TGCGCCAGCAGCCAAGCCCCGGGACTAGTCCTTCCCCTCTCCTCCGAGCAGTACTTC. It is translated as CASSQAPGLVLPLSSEQYF.

This clonotype was observed a single time. V gene TRBV20-1 combines with J gene TRBJ1-2, with 7 positions matching TRBD1. The V gene's germline CDR1 is DFQATT and CDR2 SNEGSKA (reference sequence). V lost 5 bases, J lost 1 base, and 13 bases stayed unmatched. The CDR3 loop spans 16 amino acids. Here the CDR3 DNA reads TGCAGTGCTTTTACAGGGGAGCAGGGGCTTAACTATGGCTACACCTTC. Its protein product is CSAFTGEQGLNYGYTF.

V usage is TRBV11-2 and J usage is TRBJ2-3, with D unresolved. With 3 bases removed from V and 2 bases from J, the gap between germline ends came to 9 bases. CDR1 SGHAT and CDR2 FQNNGV come from the germline V gene. The CDR3 is 14 amino acids. The CDR3 DNA is TGTGCCAGCAGCTTCCTCGCTGCCACAGATACGCAGTATTTT. This sequence encodes CASSFLAATDTQYF.

The chain couples TRBV13 to TRBJ2-1; D perhaps matches TRBD2 (5 bases). Germline CDR1 is PRHDT and CDR2 is FYEKMQ (reference sequence). Trimming removed 4 bases from V and 0 bases from J, with 10 bases in between. The CDR3 covers 15 residues. CDR3 nucleotide sequence: TGTGCCAGCAGCTCTCGACTAAGCTCCTACAATGAGCAGTTCTTC. Protein sequence: CASSSRLSSYNEQFF.

This clonotype was counted a single time. The chain links TRBV13 to TRBJ1-6; perhaps TRBD1 as D (5 bases). The length of the CDR3 is 14 residues. Germline CDR1 and CDR2: PRHDT and FYEKMQ (reference sequence). Deletions cut 0 bases from V and 8 bases from J, with 8 bases between. The chain's CDR3 is CASSLGFRDSPLHF. CDR3 sequence (DNA): TGTGCCAGCAGCTTAGGTTTCAGGGATTCACCCCTCCACTTT.

The V and J genes are TRBV20-1 and TRBJ2-5; possibly TRBD1 for D (5 bases). Germline V gene sequence: CDR1 DFQATT, CDR2 SNEGSKA (reference sequence). The CDR3 is 14 amino acids. Deletions cut 5 bases from V and 1 base from J, with 14 bases between. Here the CDR3 reads CSAPPARGQETQYF. In DNA form, the CDR3 reads TGCAGTGCTCCCCCCGCTAGGGGCCAAGAGACCCAGTACTTC.

This sequence joins TRBV10-3 and TRBJ2-7; D is perhaps TRBD2 (5 bases). The V gene's germline CDR1 is ENHRY and CDR2 SYGVKD. This CDR3 is 16 amino acids long. With 0 bases removed from V and 3 bases from J, the gap between germline ends came to 15 bases. In nucleotides, the CDR3 is TGTGCCATCAGTGAGTCTGATACTCGGGAATTCTACGAGCAGTACTTC. This encodes CAISESDTREFYEQYF.

This chain uses TRBV7-6 with TRBJ2-3; 14 nucleotides line up with TRBD2. V lost 8 bases, J lost 5 bases, and 3 bases stayed unmatched. The CDR3 loop spans 14 amino acids. Germline V lookup: CDR1 SGHVS, CDR2 FNYEAQ. DNA of the CDR3: TGTGCCAGCCTCGGGACTAGCGGGGGAGATACGCAGTATTTT. The encoded protein is CASLGTSGGDTQYF.

This rearrangement joins TRBV27 to TRBJ1-5; D is unclear. Germline V lookup: CDR1 MNHEY, CDR2 SMNVEV (reference sequence). V lost 2 bases and J 7 bases, leaving 9 bases between the germline ends. The CDR3 sequence is 13 residues long. CDR3 in DNA: TGTGCCAGCAGTTTAAGGATAACCCAGCCCCAGCATTTT. Its protein product is CASSLRITQPQHF.

The rearrangement joins TRBV7-9 to TRBJ1-1; no reliable D call. The V gene lost 5 bases and the J gene lost 1 base, with 11 bases spanning the gap. This CDR3 region has 14 residues. The germline V gene encodes CDR1 SEHNR and CDR2 FQNEAQ (reference sequence). The CDR3 DNA follows: TGTGCCAGCAGCGTTACAGATGCGAACACTGAAGCTTTCTTT. Amino acid sequence: CASSVTDANTEAFF.

The chain recombines TRBV18 with TRBJ2-2, with 8 nucleotides matching TRBD2. The germline CDR1 and CDR2 sequences are KGHSH and LQKENI. The CDR3 contains 16 residues. Unmatched junction bases numbered 6, after V lost 0 bases and J lost 6 bases. CDR3 region: CASSPPGGGLSGELFF. As DNA, the CDR3 is TGTGCCAGCTCACCACCCGGCGGGGGGCTGTCCGGGGAGCTGTTTTTT.

This clonotype was observed once. The genes are TRBV10-3 and TRBJ1-5, with D possibly being TRBD1 (6 bases). The CDR3 is 14 amino acids. V gave up 4 bases and J gave up 2 bases, with 9 bases separating them. The germline V gene encodes CDR1 ENHRY and CDR2 SYGVKD. DNA of the CDR3: TGTGCCATCAGTGCAGGGGAGGGCAATCAGCCCCAGCATTTT. Its translation: CAISAGEGNQPQHF.

The chain employs TRBV5-1 and TRBJ1-2, with 7 bases lining up with TRBD1. Germline V CDR1 and CDR2: SGHRS, YFSETQ. The CDR3 consists of 15 residues. The J segment lost 3 bases and the V segment lost 0 bases, leaving 5 bases of the junction unmatched. Here the CDR3 DNA reads TGCGCCAGCAGCTTGGTAGTTACAGGGGACTATGGCTACACCTTC. Its protein product is CASSLVVTGDYGYTF.

The chain recombines TRBV7-9 with TRBJ1-1, with a weak D call TRBD1 (5 bases). CDR1 and CDR2 from the germline V gene are SEHNR and FQNEAQ (reference sequence). V was cut by 5 bases and J by 7 bases, with 17 bases left in between. The CDR3 is 14 amino acids. This CDR3 reads CASSPRDGEVEAFF. In nucleotides, the CDR3 is TGTGCCAGCAGCCCCAGGGACGGGGAGGTTGAAGCTTTCTTT. Full variable domain (remainder filled in from reference TRBV7-9 and TRBJ1-1): DTGVSQNPRHKITKRGQNVTFRCDPISEHNRLYWYRQTLGQGPEFLTYFQNEAQLEKSRLLSDRFSAERPKGSFSTLEIQRTEQGDSAMYLCASSPRDGEVEAFFGQGTRLTVV.

This clonotype was observed a single time. The rearrangement links TRBV7-9 to TRBJ2-7; 11 bases line up with TRBD1. The CDR3 extends over 16 amino acids. The germline gives CDR1 SEHNR, CDR2 FQNEAQ (reference sequence). Trimming took 5 bases from V and 2 from J; bases not matched to a gene: 8. CDR3 coding DNA: TGTGCCAGCAGCCCAGATCCGGGACAGGGGGCCTACGAGCAGTACTTC. Protein: CASSPDPGQGAYEQYF.

V and J are TRBV4-1 and TRBJ1-1, with 7 bases identical to TRBD1. The CDR3 runs to 16 residues. J gave up 7 bases and V 4 bases, and 15 bases lay outside the gene matches. The germline V gene has CDR1 MGHRA and CDR2 YSYEKL. Written as DNA, the CDR3 is TGCGCCAGCAGCCTAAGACCGGGACAGAGTTTTGGTGAAGCTTTCTTT. It codes for CASSLRPGQSFGEAFF.

The count of this clonotype is one. CDR3: CSVPFGGANGYTF. The CDR3 nucleotides read TGCAGCGTTCCATTCGGGGGCGCTAATGGCTACACCTTC. The chain uses TRBV29-1 and TRBJ1-2; D might be TRBD1 (6 bases). Germline V gene sequence: CDR1 SQVTM, CDR2 ANQGSEA. The CDR3 covers 13 residues. The V gene lost 5 bases and the J gene lost 6 bases, with 16 bases spanning the gap.

CDR3 sequence: CSAGGDGGDTDTQYF. The CDR3 nucleotides are TGCAGTGCTGGGGGGGACGGGGGGGACACAGATACGCAGTATTTT. The chain links TRBV20-1 to TRBJ2-3, with TRBD2 identical over 8 bases. Looked up from germline, CDR1 is DFQATT and CDR2 is SNEGSKA (reference sequence). V lost 5 bases, J lost 2 bases, and 9 bases stayed unmatched. CDR3 length equals 15 residues.

The rearrangement joins TRBV4-2 to TRBJ1-1; D is undetermined. Germline CDR1 LGHNA, CDR2 YNFKEQ. This CDR3 comprises 12 residues. The germline V and J ends were trimmed by 3 bases and 6 bases, with 8 bases remaining between them. CDR3 amino acids: CASSHRDPEAFF. The DNA of the CDR3 is TGTGCCAGCAGCCATCGGGATCCTGAAGCTTTCTTT.

This chain connects TRBV4-3 to TRBJ2-3; 12 nucleotides line up with TRBD2. The ends lost 4 bases at V and 7 bases at J; junction bases unmatched: 9. The germline gives CDR1 LGHNA, CDR2 YSLEER. The CDR3 totals 16 residues. CDR3 protein: CASSPTLAGGMYTQYF. CDR3 in DNA: TGCGCCAGCAGCCCCACACTAGCGGGGGGTATGTATACGCAGTATTTT.

This chain links TRBV5-4 with TRBJ2-5, with 8 bases aligning to TRBD2. V lost 4 bases and J lost 5; bases outside the gene matches: 4. Per germline, CDR1 SGHNT and CDR2 YYREEE (reference sequence). The CDR3 has 13 residues. The CDR3 coding sequence is TGTGCCAGCAGCGGGACTAGTTTGGAGACCCAGTACTTC. Its protein product is CASSGTSLETQYF.

In this sample, this clonotype turned up once. The V and J genes are TRBV29-1 and TRBJ2-2, with TRBD1 identical over 12 bases. The ends lost 5 bases at V and 7 bases at J; junction bases unmatched: 5. The CDR3 totals 14 residues. Germline V gene data show CDR1 as SQVTM and CDR2 as ANQGSEA. CDR3 bases: TGCAGCGTTCCCGGGACAGGGGGCGGCGGGGAGCTGTTTTTT. Residues: CSVPGTGGGGELFF.

The chain recombines TRBV27 with TRBJ1-2; TRBD1 matches at 10 bases. This CDR3 has 15 amino acids. Germline CDR1 is MNHEY and CDR2 is SMNVEV (reference sequence). V gave up 3 bases and J gave up 6 bases; unmatched junction bases: 7. The CDR3 region is CASSFSLGTGDGYTF. The CDR3 DNA reads TGTGCCAGCAGTTTTTCCCTCGGGACAGGGGATGGCTACACCTTC.

The chain uses TRBV13 and TRBJ2-1; 14 bases fit TRBD2. There are 16 residues in the CDR3. Trimming took 5 bases from V and 8 from J; bases not matched to a gene: 8. CDR1 and CDR2 from the germline V gene are PRHDT and FYEKMQ (reference sequence). CDR3 bases: TGTGCCAGCAGCCCCCTGACTAGCGGGGGGGCCCATGAGCAGTTCTTC. This sequence encodes CASSPLTSGGAHEQFF.

This chain joins TRBV14 and TRBJ2-7; D gene uncertain. V lost 1 base to trimming and J lost 0 bases, with 10 bases between them. The CDR3 is 15 amino acids. From germline, CDR1 is SGHDN and CDR2 FVKESK. CDR3 DNA: TGTGCCAGCAGCCAAGGGCAGGCCAGCTCCTACGAGCAGTACTTC. This sequence encodes CASSQGQASSYEQYF.